The 25 T cell receptor beta chains presented below share a single source sample, sequenced in a study of shared clonotypes between healthy human individuals. Measured with immunoSEQ multiplex PCR; TCRdb has only the in-frame clones, and not every one. This sample has about 2.4 million clones; over 85% occur once, and the top ten carry 0.36%. Sample: naive CD4+ T cells from PBMCs. The sample's subset: CD45RA+ positively selected. These receptors were obtained from a man aged 18 to 29 in good health. Some clones in this sample may be carry-over from other donors' samples.

Concerning this clone: Different DNA sequences within this sample yield the same CDR3. The chain employs TRBV27 and TRBJ1-5; no definite D call. Germline values: CDR1 MNHEY, CDR2 SMNVEV (reference sequence). Trimming left V 4 bases short and J 1 base short, with 8 bases between. The CDR3 totals 14 residues. CDR3 amino acids: CASSSQRSNQPQHF. In nucleotides, the CDR3 is TGTGCCAGCAGTTCCCAGAGAAGCAATCAGCCCCAGCATTTT.

V is TRBV7-9 and J is TRBJ2-7; possibly TRBD1 for D (6 bases). Trimming pared 1 base from V and 3 bases from J, leaving 10 bases between. Germline CDR1 reads SEHNR; CDR2 reads FQNEAQ (reference sequence). The CDR3 spans 14 residues. The CDR3 sequence is CASSLGGPHYEQYF. The DNA for the CDR3 is TGTGCCAGCAGCTTAGGGGGGCCGCACTACGAGCAGTACTTC.

The chain combines TRBV9 with TRBJ2-3; 12 bases map to TRBD2. The ends lost 4 bases at V and 4 bases at J; junction bases unmatched: 7. The CDR3 loop spans 16 amino acids. CDR1 SGDLS and CDR2 YYNGEE come from the germline V gene. The CDR3 nucleotides are TGTGCCAGCAGCCTCCAGACTAGCGGGAGTGCAGATACGCAGTATTTT. This sequence encodes CASSLQTSGSADTQYF.

V usage is TRBV10-3 and J usage is TRBJ2-5, with 10 positions matching TRBD2. The J call is in doubt because the DNA end fits TRBJ2-7 better. The CDR3 has 15 residues. The germline gives CDR1 ENHRY, CDR2 SYGVKD. The CDR3 protein is CAISGGAGGVYEQYF. DNA of the CDR3: TGTGCCATCAGTGGCGGAGCGGGAGGGGTCTACGAGCAGTACTTC.

This clone was recorded once. The same CDR3 is also encoded by other DNA sequences in this sample. The rearrangement joins TRBV5-1 to TRBJ2-2, with 8 bases aligning to TRBD1. CDR1 SGHRS and CDR2 YFSETQ come from the germline V gene. After removal of 2 bases from V and 5 bases from J, the junction contained 5 bases not matched to a gene. The CDR3 is made up of 15 amino acids. The CDR3 sequence is CASSFGQGGTGELFF. The CDR3 nucleotides read TGCGCCAGCAGCTTTGGACAGGGAGGAACCGGGGAGCTGTTTTTT.

This chain joins TRBV15 and TRBJ1-5, with TRBD1 as a possible D gene (5 bases). V lost 5 bases and J 6 bases, leaving 8 bases between the germline ends. CDR3 length: 12 residues. Germline V lookup: CDR1 LNHNV, CDR2 YYDKDF (reference sequence). For the CDR3, the DNA is TGTGCCACCAGCGGGGGACTTCAGCCCCAGCATTTT. Encoded protein: CATSGGLQPQHF.

The chain links TRBV6-1 to TRBJ1-2; D ambiguous. Trimming shortened V by 5 bases and J by 0 bases, and 10 bases separated the two germline ends. Germline assignment: CDR1 MNHNS and CDR2 SASEGT. The CDR3 length is 14 residues. The CDR3 protein is CASSRRESNYGYTF. CDR3 nucleotides: TGTGCCAGCAGTAGACGGGAGTCTAACTATGGCTACACCTTC.

V usage is TRBV13 and J usage is TRBJ2-7, with D unresolved. The V end lost 0 bases, the J end lost 2 bases, and 11 bases lay between the germline ends. This CDR3 region has 15 residues. Germline CDR1 is PRHDT and CDR2 is FYEKMQ (reference sequence). CDR3 nucleotide sequence: TGTGCCAGCAGCTTAGGCCCAGACGGAGCCTACGAGCAGTACTTC. Amino acid sequence: CASSLGPDGAYEQYF.

The V and J genes are TRBV29-1 and TRBJ2-5, with 7 bases lining up with TRBD1. The CDR3 has 11 residues. Germline V gives CDR1 SQVTM, CDR2 ANQGSEA. V lost 5 bases, J lost 6 bases, and 3 bases stayed unmatched. CDR3 sequence: CSVRQGQTQYF. The DNA of the CDR3 is TGCAGCGTTCGACAGGGACAGACCCAGTACTTC.

The V gene is TRBV7-2, the J gene TRBJ2-6; D might be TRBD2 (6 bases). This CDR3 region has 15 residues. The germline CDR1 and CDR2 sequences are SGHTA and FQGNSA. V was cut by 6 bases and J by 12 bases, with 21 bases left in between. The CDR3 bases are TGTGCCAGCAGGCGGAGGGACTTGAGTCACGTCGTCCTGACTTTC. Translated, it gives CASRRRDLSHVVLTF. Complete variable domain (other parts from reference TRBV7-2 and TRBJ2-6): GAGVSQSPSNKVTEKGKDVELRCDPISGHTALYWYRQSLGQGLEFLIYFQGNSAPDKSGLPSDRFSAERTGGSVSTLTIQRTQQEDSAVYLCASRRRDLSHVVLTFGAGSRLTVL.

The chain links TRBV5-4 to TRBJ2-7; 8 positions match TRBD1. The CDR3 consists of 14 residues. Trimming removed 4 bases from V and 2 bases from J; junction bases left unmatched: 5. The V gene's germline CDR1 is SGHNT and CDR2 YYREEE (reference sequence). The CDR3 bases are TGTGCCAGCAGCCCGGGACAGGTCCCCTACGAGCAGTACTTC. It translates to CASSPGQVPYEQYF.

The chain carries TRBV14 and TRBJ2-7; TRBD1 or TRBD2 may be the D gene (5 bases each). Trimming shortened V by 1 base and J by 4 bases, and 17 bases separated the two germline ends. The CDR3 loop spans 16 amino acids. Germline assignment: CDR1 SGHDN and CDR2 FVKESK. CDR3 DNA: TGTGCCAGCAGCCAAGGCATCGTGGGACCGATATACGAGCAGTACTTC. Its protein product is CASSQGIVGPIYEQYF.

V usage is TRBV7-3 and J usage is TRBJ2-3, with no clear D. From germline, CDR1 is SGHTA and CDR2 FQGTGA. V was clipped by 5 bases and J by 6 bases, with 12 bases between them. This CDR3 has 13 residues. In DNA, the CDR3 is TGTGCCAGCAGCCCACGGCGAGCGGATACGCAGTATTTT. It encodes CASSPRRADTQYF.

As concerns this clone: A read error may account for a junction end that differs from germline. The chain employs TRBV7-2 and TRBJ2-3; the D gene is possibly TRBD2 (7 bases). There are 16 residues in the CDR3. Germline V gene sequence: CDR1 SGHTA, CDR2 FQGNSA. CDR3 amino acids: CASSLVRGGRRDTQYF. The CDR3 bases are TGTGCCAGCAGCCTAGTAAGGGGGGGACGCCGAGATACGCAGTACTTT.

The V and J genes are TRBV29-1 and TRBJ1-1; the D is unclear. There are 13 residues in the CDR3. CDR1 SQVTM and CDR2 ANQGSEA come from the germline V gene. V was clipped by 4 bases and J by 1 base, with 10 bases between them. The CDR3 spells CSVGAQTNTEAFF. The CDR3, as DNA: TGCAGCGTTGGGGCCCAGACGAACACTGAAGCTTTCTTT.

V usage is TRBV11-2 and J usage is TRBJ2-1; D perhaps matches TRBD2 (5 bases). V was clipped by 5 bases and J by 4 bases, with 9 bases between them. In germline, CDR1 is SGHAT, CDR2 FQNNGV. The CDR3 spans 13 residues. CDR3 in amino acids: CASSPRTYNEQFF. The CDR3 DNA sequence: TGTGCCAGCAGCCCCAGGACTTACAATGAGCAGTTCTTC. Using reference TRBV11-2 and TRBJ2-1 for the parts outside the CDR3, the full variable domain is EAGVAQSPRYKIIEKRQSVAFWCNPISGHATLYWYQQILGQGPKLLIQFQNNGVVDDSQLPKDRFSAERLKGVDSTLKIQPAKLEDSAVYLCASSPRTYNEQFFGPGTRLTVL.

This chain connects TRBV19 to TRBJ2-1; D is undetermined. The CDR3 totals 13 residues. Looked up from germline, CDR1 is LNHDA and CDR2 is SQIVND (reference sequence). V was pared by 8 bases and J by 0 bases, with 8 bases between. For the CDR3, the DNA is TGTGCCAGTGGGTGGCTCTCCTACAATGAGCAGTTCTTC. Its protein is CASGWLSYNEQFF. Using reference TRBV19 and TRBJ2-1 for the parts outside the CDR3, the full variable domain is DGGITQSPKYLFRKEGQNVTLSCEQNLNHDAMYWYRQDPGQGLRLIYYSQIVNDFQKGDIAEGYSVSREKKESFPLTVTSAQKNPTAFYLCASGWLSYNEQFFGPGTRLTVL.

The chain couples TRBV11-2 to TRBJ2-3; the D is unclear. V lost 5 bases to trimming and J lost 6 bases, with 15 bases between them. This CDR3 spans 14 amino acids. The germline gives CDR1 SGHAT, CDR2 FQNNGV. This CDR3 reads CASSPVDVWDTQYF. DNA of the CDR3: TGTGCCAGCAGCCCAGTCGACGTTTGGGATACGCAGTATTTT.

About this clone: At one boundary the junction diverges from the germline segment, which might be a read error. The J gene is TRBJ2-7, the V gene TRBV7-2; 8 bases are shared with TRBD1. The CDR3 consists of 13 residues. The germline V gene encodes CDR1 SGHTA and CDR2 FQGNSA. CDR3 in amino acids: CASSYFGQGEAHF. CDR3 nucleotides: TGTGCCAGCAGCTACTTCGGACAGGGAGAGGCCCACTTC.

This clone was seen once. This chain joins TRBV5-1 and TRBJ2-2; 10 nucleotides agree with TRBD2. CDR3 length: 18 amino acids. Germline V gene lookup returns CDR1 SGHRS and CDR2 YFSETQ. The J segment lost 0 bases and the V segment lost 0 bases, leaving 5 bases of the junction unmatched. The CDR3 DNA reads TGCGCCAGCAGCTTGGAATTAGCGGGAGGCCCGAACACCGGGGAGCTGTTTTTT. Translated: CASSLELAGGPNTGELFF.

This rearrangement joins TRBV7-9 to TRBJ2-3, with 7 positions matching TRBD2. V was clipped by 6 bases and J by 0 bases; unmatched bases: 6. Germline assignment: CDR1 SEHNR and CDR2 FQNEAQ (reference sequence). The CDR3 is made up of 15 amino acids. CDR3 in DNA: TGTGCCAGCAGTTCTAGCGGAGCTAGCACAGATACGCAGTATTTT. Its protein product is CASSSSGASTDTQYF. The whole variable domain, filled in from reference TRBV7-9 and TRBJ2-3, reads DTGVSQNPRHKITKRGQNVTFRCDPISEHNRLYWYRQTLGQGPEFLTYFQNEAQLEKSRLLSDRFSAERPKGSFSTLEIQRTEQGDSAMYLCASSSSGASTDTQYFGPGTRLTVL.

V is TRBV28 and J is TRBJ1-5; 7 nucleotides agree with TRBD1. The germline CDR1 and CDR2 sequences are MDHEN and SYDVKM. There are 15 residues in the CDR3. J gave up 3 bases and V 7 bases, and 9 bases lay outside the gene matches. CDR3 amino acids: CASTLRDRINQPQHF. The CDR3 nucleotides are TGTGCCAGCACCCTAAGGGACAGAATCAATCAGCCCCAGCATTTT.

The chain recombines TRBV5-1 with TRBJ2-7; 8 bases are shared with TRBD2. V shed 2 bases, J shed 6 bases, and the junction held 1 base outside the gene matches. Germline CDR1 reads SGHRS; CDR2 reads YFSETQ. The length of the CDR3 is 12 residues. CDR3 sequence reads: CASSFGGVEQYF. In DNA form, the CDR3 reads TGCGCCAGCAGCTTCGGGGGGGTCGAGCAGTACTTC.

J is TRBJ2-5 and V is TRBV28, with 9 bases that match TRBD1. The assigned J gene may be wrong: the sequence end matches TRBJ2-7 better. This CDR3 is built from 13 residues. Germline-derived CDR1 and CDR2 are MDHEN and SYDVKM. The CDR3 loop is CALRDRVAGEQYF. For the CDR3, the DNA is TGTGCCCTACGGGACAGGGTGGCTGGCGAGCAGTACTTC.

This rearrangement joins TRBV7-9 to TRBJ1-5; D unresolved. The V and J ends lost 5 bases and 1 base respectively, with 9 bases between them. The germline V gene encodes CDR1 SEHNR and CDR2 FQNEAQ (reference sequence). The CDR3 contains 14 residues. CDR3 residues: CASSPRTSNQPQHF. As DNA, the CDR3 is TGTGCCAGCAGCCCGAGGACGAGCAATCAGCCCCAGCATTTT.